This TCR beta chain was obtained from a study of OX40 agonist ivuxolimab in advanced cancers. For the wider study: Ivuxolimab was a fully human IgG2 agonistic monoclonal antibody targeting the costimulatory receptor OX40 (CD134). Intravenous ivuxolimab was administered to patients every 2 weeks at six dose levels: 0.01, 0.1, 0.3, 1.5, 3 and 10 mg/kg. Of the 50 or so patients in dose escalation, about 20 had hepatocellular carcinoma, about 15 had melanoma, 9 had renal cell carcinoma and 9 had head and neck cancer. The dose-escalation cohort was 82.7% male with a mean age of about 58 years, ranging from roughly 20 to 85. Patients were allowed to have had prior anti-PD-1, anti-PD-L1 or anti-CTLA-4 therapy, and 40% of the dose-escalation patients had been treated with checkpoint inhibitors. Partial responses were achieved by three dose-escalation patients, of whom one had hepatocellular carcinoma and two had cutaneous melanoma. The point of sequencing TCRbeta in the periphery was to test whether ivuxolimab changed TCR sequence diversity and drove clonal T-cell expansion. The paper describes the monotherapy dose-escalation part (N = 52 patients) of the phase I trial of ivuxolimab.

Genomic DNA was isolated from the sorted cells so that the TCRbeta CDR3 region could be sequenced. TCRbeta CDR3 regions were sequenced using the immunoSEQ Assay. TCRdb took over this immuneACCESS table, retaining in-frame rearrangements with V and J assigned. Such tables are incomplete; in checked studies, under half of the missing clones stem from an unresolved V gene, and the remainder is unexplained. This sample is represented by about 20,000 clones; 85% of them were singletons. 37% of the sample goes to the ten largest clones. Patients with a history of autoimmune disease or receiving systemic immunosuppression were excluded from the trial. In every dose cohort, peripheral blood was drawn for TCR sequencing at baseline, cycle 4 day 1, and cycle 7 day 1. The samples were drawn from a first-in-human, open-label, multicenter phase I dose-escalation trial of ivuxolimab. Adults with locally advanced or metastatic head and neck squamous cell, hepatocellular, melanoma or renal cell carcinoma were enrolled in the trial. Before TCR sequencing, CD4+ T cells and CD8+ T cells were sorted from peripheral blood as separate populations.

As encoded in the germline V gene, CDR1 is SQVTM while CDR2 is ANQGSEA. V and J are trimmed by 1 base and 6 bases, and the gene matches miss 8 bases of the junction. The CDR3, cysteine through phenylalanine, is 16 amino acids long. The retained sequence is limited to the CDR3, 48 bases, with the frame set at the first base. Notes on this clone: Its specific antigen is unknown. No quality values exist for individual bases; no much larger clone is one base distant.

Overall results and qualifications from the work: After ivuxolimab, more expanded clones were found on average in CD8+ T cells than in CD4+ T cells. Clonal expansion of both CD4+ and CD8+ blood T cells was observed from baseline to week 6 at doses 0.1 to 3.0 mg/kg. In the 0.1-3.0 mg/kg groups, partial responders had among the lowest normalized peripheral clonal expansion, particularly in CD8+ T cells. The antigen specificity of the clonally expanded peripheral T cells was not determined. Low levels of normalized T-cell clonal expansion were also shown by some nonresponding patients.

The V gene is TRBV29-1 and the J gene is TRBJ2-3; the central 12 bases match TRBD2. Sequenced here: CD4+ or CD8+ T cells sorted from blood, sampled in a trial of the OX40 agonist ivuxolimab. The sequence derives from an adult with an advanced solid tumor such as melanoma, head and neck, liver or kidney cancer. This receptor has the CDR3 CSVEGASGGATDTQYF. The bases are TGCAGCGTTGAAGGGGCTAGCGGGGGGGCTACGGATACGCAGTATTTT.